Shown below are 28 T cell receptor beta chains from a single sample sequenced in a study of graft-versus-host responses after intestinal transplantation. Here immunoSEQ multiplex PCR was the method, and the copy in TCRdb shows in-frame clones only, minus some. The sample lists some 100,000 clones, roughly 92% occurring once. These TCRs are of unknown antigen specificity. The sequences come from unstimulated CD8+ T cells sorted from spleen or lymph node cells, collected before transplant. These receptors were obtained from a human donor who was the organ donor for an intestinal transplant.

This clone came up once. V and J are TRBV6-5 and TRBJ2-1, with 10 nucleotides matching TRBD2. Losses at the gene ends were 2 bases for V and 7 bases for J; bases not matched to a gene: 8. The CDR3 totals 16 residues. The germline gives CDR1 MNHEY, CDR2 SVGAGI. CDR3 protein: CASSYELAGEGNEQFF. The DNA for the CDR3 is TGTGCCAGCAGTTACGAGCTAGCGGGAGAAGGGAATGAGCAGTTCTTC.

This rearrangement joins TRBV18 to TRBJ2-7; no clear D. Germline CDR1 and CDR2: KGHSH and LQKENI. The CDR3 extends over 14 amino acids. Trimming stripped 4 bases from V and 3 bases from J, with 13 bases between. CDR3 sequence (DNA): TGTGCCAGCTCACAGTCGGCGCGGTACTACGAGCAGTACTTC. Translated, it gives CASSQSARYYEQYF.

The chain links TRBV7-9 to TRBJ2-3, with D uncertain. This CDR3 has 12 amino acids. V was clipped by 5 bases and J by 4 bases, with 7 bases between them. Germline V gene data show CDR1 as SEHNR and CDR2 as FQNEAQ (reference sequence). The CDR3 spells CASSLLSDTQYF. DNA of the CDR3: TGTGCCAGCAGCCTCCTATCAGATACGCAGTATTTT.

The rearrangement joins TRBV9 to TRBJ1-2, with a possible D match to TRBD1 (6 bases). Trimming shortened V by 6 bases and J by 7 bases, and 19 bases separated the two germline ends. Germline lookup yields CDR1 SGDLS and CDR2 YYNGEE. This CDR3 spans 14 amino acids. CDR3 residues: CASTKGGGSSGYTF. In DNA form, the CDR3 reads TGTGCCAGCACTAAAGGGGGGGGGAGTAGTGGCTACACCTTC.

The CDR3 spells CASSYGTAGGYGYTF. CDR3 coding DNA: TGTGCCAGCAGTTATGGGACAGCTGGAGGCTATGGCTACACCTTC. This chain connects TRBV6-5 to TRBJ1-2; TRBD1 aligns across 7 bases. The V segment lost 3 bases and the J segment 4 bases; nucleotides outside the gene matches: 8. The length of the CDR3 is 15 residues. Germline values: CDR1 MNHEY, CDR2 SVGAGI.

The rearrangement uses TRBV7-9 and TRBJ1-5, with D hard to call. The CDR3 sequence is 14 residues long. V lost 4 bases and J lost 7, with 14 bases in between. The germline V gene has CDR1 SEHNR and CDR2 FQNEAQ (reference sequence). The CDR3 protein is CASSSEGDMQPQHF. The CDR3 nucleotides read TGTGCCAGCAGCTCCGAAGGAGATATGCAGCCCCAGCATTTT.

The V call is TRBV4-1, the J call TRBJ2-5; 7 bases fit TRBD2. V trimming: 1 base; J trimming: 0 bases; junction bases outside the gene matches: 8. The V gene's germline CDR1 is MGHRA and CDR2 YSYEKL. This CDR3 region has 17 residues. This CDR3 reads CASSQGTSGVYQETQYF. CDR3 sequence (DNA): TGCGCCAGCAGCCAAGGGACCAGCGGGGTCTACCAAGAGACCCAGTACTTC.

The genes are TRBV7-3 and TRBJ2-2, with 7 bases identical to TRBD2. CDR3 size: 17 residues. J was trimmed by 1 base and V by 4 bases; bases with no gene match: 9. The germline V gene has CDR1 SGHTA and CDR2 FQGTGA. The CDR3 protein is CASSSPRASGNTGELFF. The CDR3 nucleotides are TGTGCCAGCAGCTCCCCCCGGGCTAGCGGGAACACCGGGGAGCTGTTTTTT.

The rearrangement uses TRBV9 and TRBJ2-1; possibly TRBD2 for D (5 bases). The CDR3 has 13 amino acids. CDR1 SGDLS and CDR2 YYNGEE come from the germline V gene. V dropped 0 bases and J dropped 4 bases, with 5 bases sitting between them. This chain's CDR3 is CASSVAGYNEQFF. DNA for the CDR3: TGTGCCAGCAGCGTAGCGGGGTACAATGAGCAGTTCTTC. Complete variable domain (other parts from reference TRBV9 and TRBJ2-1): DSGVTQTPKHLITATGQRVTLRCSPRSGDLSVYWYQQSLDQGLQFLIQYYNGEERAKGNILERFSAQQFPDLHSELNLSSLELGDSALYFCASSVAGYNEQFFGPGTRLTVL.

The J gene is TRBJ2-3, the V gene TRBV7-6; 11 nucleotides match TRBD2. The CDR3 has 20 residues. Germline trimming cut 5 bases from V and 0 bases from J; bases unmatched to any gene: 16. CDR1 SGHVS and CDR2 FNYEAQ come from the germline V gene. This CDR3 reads CASSLIRPSTSGISTDTQYF. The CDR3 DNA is TGTGCCAGCAGCCTCATTAGACCGTCGACTAGCGGGATTAGCACAGATACGCAGTATTTT. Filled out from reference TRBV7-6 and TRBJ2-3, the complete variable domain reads GAGVSQSPRYKVTKRGQDVALRCDPISGHVSLYWYRQALGQGPEFLTYFNYEAQQDKSGLPNDRFSAERPEGSISTLTIQRTEQRDSAMYRCASSLIRPSTSGISTDTQYFGPGTRLTVL.

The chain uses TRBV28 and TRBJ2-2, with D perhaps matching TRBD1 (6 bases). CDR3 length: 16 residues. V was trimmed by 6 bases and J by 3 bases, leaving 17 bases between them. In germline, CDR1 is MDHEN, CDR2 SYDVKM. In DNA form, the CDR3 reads TGTGCCAGCAGCCCATGGGGCAGGGGAGACACCGGGGAGCTGTTTTTT. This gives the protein CASSPWGRGDTGELFF.

CDR3 coding DNA: TGTGCCAGCAGTGACAGGGCGTATGGCTACACCTTC. As protein: CASSDRAYGYTF. The chain combines TRBV2 with TRBJ1-2; tentatively, D is TRBD1 (5 bases). The CDR3 length is 12 residues. CDR1 and CDR2 (germline): SNHLY, FYNNEI. Deletions cut 3 bases from V and 5 bases from J, with 7 bases between.

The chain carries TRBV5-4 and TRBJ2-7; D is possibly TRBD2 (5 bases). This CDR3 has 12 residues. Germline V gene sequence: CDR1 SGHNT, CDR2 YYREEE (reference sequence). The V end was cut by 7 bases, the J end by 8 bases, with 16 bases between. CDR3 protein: CASYGLAGKQYF. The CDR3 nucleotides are TGTGCCAGCTACGGACTTGCTGGCAAGCAGTACTTC.

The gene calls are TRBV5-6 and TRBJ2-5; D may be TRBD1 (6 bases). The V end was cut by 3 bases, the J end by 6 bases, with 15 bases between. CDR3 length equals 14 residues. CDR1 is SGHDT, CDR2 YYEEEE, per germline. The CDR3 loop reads CASSSMTGKKTQYF. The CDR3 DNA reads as TGTGCCAGCAGCTCAATGACAGGCAAGAAGACCCAGTACTTC.

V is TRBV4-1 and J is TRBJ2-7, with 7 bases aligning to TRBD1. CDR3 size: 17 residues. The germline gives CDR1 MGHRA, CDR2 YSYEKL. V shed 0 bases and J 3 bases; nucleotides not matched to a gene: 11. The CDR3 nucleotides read TGCGCCAGCAGCCAAGATTGGGGGACAGCCCCTTTCTACGAGCAGTACTTC. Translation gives CASSQDWGTAPFYEQYF.

The CDR3: CASSLRQGHSEKLFF. The CDR3 bases are TGCGCCAGCAGCTTAAGACAGGGACACTCTGAAAAACTGTTTTTT. The rearrangement links TRBV5-1 to TRBJ1-4; 7 bases agree with TRBD1. This CDR3 has 15 amino acids. The ends lost 2 bases at V and 7 bases at J; junction bases unmatched: 8. Germline CDR1 reads SGHRS; CDR2 reads YFSETQ.

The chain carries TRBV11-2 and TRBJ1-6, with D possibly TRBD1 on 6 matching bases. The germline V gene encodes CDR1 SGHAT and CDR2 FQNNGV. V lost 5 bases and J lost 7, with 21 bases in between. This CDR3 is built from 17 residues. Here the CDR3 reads CASSAAPARGWNSPLHF. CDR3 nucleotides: TGTGCCAGCAGCGCGGCCCCCGCCAGGGGTTGGAATTCACCCCTCCACTTT.

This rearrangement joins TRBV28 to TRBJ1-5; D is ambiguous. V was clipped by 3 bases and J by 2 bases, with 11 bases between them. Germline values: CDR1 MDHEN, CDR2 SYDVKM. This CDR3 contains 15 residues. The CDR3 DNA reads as TGTGCCAGCAGTTTTGCCGCATCGGGCAATCAGCCCCAGCATTTT. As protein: CASSFAASGNQPQHF.

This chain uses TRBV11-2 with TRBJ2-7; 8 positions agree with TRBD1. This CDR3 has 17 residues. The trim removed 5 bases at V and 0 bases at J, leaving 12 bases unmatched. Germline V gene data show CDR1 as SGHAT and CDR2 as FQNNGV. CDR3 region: CASSTSTRTGNSYEQYF. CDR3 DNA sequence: TGTGCCAGCAGCACAAGTACCCGGACAGGGAACTCCTACGAGCAGTACTTC.

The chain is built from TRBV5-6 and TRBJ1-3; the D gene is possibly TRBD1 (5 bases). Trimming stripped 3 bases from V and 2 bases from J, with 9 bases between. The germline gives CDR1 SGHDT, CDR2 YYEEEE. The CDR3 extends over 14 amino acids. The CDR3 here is CASSWGEAGNTIYF. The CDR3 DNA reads TGTGCCAGCAGCTGGGGCGAAGCTGGAAACACCATATATTTT.

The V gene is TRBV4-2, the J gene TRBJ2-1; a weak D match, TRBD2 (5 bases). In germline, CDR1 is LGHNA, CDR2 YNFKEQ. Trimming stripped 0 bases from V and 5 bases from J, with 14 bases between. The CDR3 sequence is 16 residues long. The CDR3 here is CASSQEGSEGDNEQFF. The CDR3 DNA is TGTGCCAGCAGCCAAGAAGGTAGCGAGGGAGACAATGAGCAGTTCTTC.

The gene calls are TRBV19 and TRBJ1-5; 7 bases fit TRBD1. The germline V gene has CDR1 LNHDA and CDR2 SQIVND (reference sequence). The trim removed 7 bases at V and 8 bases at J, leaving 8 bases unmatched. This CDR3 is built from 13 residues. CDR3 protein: CASTRTGLEPQHF. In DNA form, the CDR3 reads TGTGCCAGTACTCGGACAGGCCTAGAGCCCCAGCATTTT.

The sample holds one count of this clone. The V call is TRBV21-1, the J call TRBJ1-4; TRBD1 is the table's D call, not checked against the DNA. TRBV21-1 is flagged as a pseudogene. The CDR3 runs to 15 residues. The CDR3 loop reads CASSKKGQGVEKLFF. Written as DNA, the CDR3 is TGTGCCAGCAGCAAAAAGGGACAGGGTGTTGAAAAACTGTTTTTT.

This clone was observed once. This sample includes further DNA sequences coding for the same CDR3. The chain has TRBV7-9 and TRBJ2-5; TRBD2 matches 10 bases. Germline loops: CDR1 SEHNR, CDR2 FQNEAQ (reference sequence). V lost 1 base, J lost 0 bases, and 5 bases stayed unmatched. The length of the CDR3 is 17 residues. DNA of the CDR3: TGTGCCAGCAGCTTAGGGGCTAGCGGGGGCAACCAAGAGACCCAGTACTTC. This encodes CASSLGASGGNQETQYF.

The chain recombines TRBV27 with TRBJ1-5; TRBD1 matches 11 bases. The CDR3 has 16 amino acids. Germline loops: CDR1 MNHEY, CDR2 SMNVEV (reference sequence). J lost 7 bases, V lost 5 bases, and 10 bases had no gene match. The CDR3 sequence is CASSQLGTGGNQPQHF. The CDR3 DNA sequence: TGTGCCAGCAGTCAACTAGGGACAGGGGGGAACCAGCCCCAGCATTTT.

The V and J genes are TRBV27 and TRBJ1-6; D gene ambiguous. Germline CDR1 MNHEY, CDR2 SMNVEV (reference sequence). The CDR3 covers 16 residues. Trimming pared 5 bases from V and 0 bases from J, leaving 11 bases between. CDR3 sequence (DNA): TGTGCCAGCAGTCCTACCCGCCCCTCCTATAATTCACCCCTCCACTTT. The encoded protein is CASSPTRPSYNSPLHF.

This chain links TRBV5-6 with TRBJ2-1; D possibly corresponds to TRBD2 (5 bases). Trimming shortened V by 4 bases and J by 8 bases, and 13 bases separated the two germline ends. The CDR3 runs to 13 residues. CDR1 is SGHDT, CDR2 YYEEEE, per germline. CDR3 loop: CASSITLDHEQFF. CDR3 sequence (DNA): TGTGCCAGCAGCATCACACTAGACCATGAGCAGTTCTTC.

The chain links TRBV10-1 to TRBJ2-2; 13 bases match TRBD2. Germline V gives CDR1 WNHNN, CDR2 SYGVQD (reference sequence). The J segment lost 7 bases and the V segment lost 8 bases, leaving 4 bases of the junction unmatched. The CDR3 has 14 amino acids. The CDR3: CASGTSGTGGELFF. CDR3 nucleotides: TGCGCCAGCGGGACTAGCGGGACGGGCGGGGAGCTGTTTTTT.